This TCR beta chain was found in a study of T cells after yellow fever vaccination. In the study overall: SMART-Seq v4 Ultra Low Input handled preparation of low-cell-number fractions. Notes on the study in general: Repertoires obtained by FACS sorting could include abundant clonotypes that entered as contaminants from the bulk population. Only a small proportion of the clonotypes turned up in both the CD4 and the CD8 compartments, likely arising from convergent recombination.

Trimming pared 0 bases from V and 7 bases from J, leaving 21 bases between. There are 17 residues in the CDR3. Germline V gene data show CDR1 as MGHRA and CDR2 as YSYEKL. This clonotype was counted a few times. Its target is not known. Researchers made TCR cDNA using 5'RACE template switching, and this step added a universal primer site and UMIs. TCRdb re-analysed the 5' RACE reads in MiXCR, keeping a single row per CDR3 protein. In the table there are about 500,000 distinct CDR3 sequences, around a sixth of which are singletons. The TCR sequence derives from a man younger than 30 who received the YFV17D yellow fever vaccine. Sequencing was performed on PBMCs, taken 5 to 6 days after the first yellow fever vaccination. V and J are TRBV4-1 and TRBJ1-2; no firm D call. CDR3: CASSQERRRGLRGGYTF. The CDR3 region has the DNA TGCGCCAGCAGCCAAGAACGACGGAGAGGATTACGCGGTGGCTACACCTTC.